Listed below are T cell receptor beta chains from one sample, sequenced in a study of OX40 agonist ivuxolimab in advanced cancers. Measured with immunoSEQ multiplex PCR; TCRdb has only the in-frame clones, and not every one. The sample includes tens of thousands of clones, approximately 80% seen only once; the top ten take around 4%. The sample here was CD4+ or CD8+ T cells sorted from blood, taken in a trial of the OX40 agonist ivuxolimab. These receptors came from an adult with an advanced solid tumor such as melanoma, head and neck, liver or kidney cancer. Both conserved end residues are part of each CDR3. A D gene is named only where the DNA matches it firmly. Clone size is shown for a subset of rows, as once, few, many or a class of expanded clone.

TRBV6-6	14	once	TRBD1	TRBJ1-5	CASRRDRGNQPQHF	TGTGCCAGCAGACGGGACAGGGGTAATCAGCCCCAGCATTTT
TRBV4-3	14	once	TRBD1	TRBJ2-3	CASSQQGASDTQYF	TGCGCCAGCAGCCAACAGGGGGCTTCAGATACGCAGTATTTT
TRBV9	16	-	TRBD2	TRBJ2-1	CASSVAQLAVYNEQFF	TGTGCCAGCAGCGTAGCTCAGCTAGCGGTATACAATGAGCAGTTCTTC
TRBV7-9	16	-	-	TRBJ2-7	CASSSLAGAEDYEQYF	TGTGCCAGCAGCTCGTTGGCCGGGGCGGAAGACTACGAGCAGTACTTC
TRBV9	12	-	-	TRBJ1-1	CASAEPRAEAFF	TGTGCCAGCGCTGAGCCTAGGGCTGAAGCTTTCTTT
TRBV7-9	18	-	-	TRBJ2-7	CASSSYSGRQSSLYEQYF	TGTGCCAGCAGCTCCTACTCCGGGCGCCAGTCCTCCCTCTACGAGCAGTACTTC
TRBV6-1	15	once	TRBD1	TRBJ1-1	CASSPPTGGDTEAFF	TGTGCCAGCAGCCCCCCTACAGGGGGCGACACTGAAGCTTTCTTT
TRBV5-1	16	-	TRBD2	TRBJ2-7	CASSLASSGRGYEQYF	TGCGCCAGCAGCTTGGCCTCTAGCGGGAGAGGGTACGAGCAGTACTTC
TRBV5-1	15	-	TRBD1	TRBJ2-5	CASSLYGTGEETQYF	TGCGCCAGCAGCCTGTATGGGACAGGAGAAGAGACCCAGTACTTC
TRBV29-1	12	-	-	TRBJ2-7	CSVGGQFYEQYF	TGCAGCGTTGGGGGGCAGTTCTACGAGCAGTACTTC
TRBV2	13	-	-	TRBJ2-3	CASSGRGRDTQYF	TGTGCCAGCAGCGGACGGGGACGGGATACGCAGTATTTT
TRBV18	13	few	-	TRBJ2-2	CASSRFATGELFF	TGTGCCAGCTCAAGGTTTGCGACCGGGGAGCTGTTTTTT
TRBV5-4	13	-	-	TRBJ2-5	CASSLESQETQYF	TGTGCCAGCAGCTTAGAGAGCCAAGAGACCCAGTACTTC
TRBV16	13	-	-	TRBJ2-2	CASSQYSGGELFF	TGTGCCAGCAGCCAATACTCGGGCGGGGAGCTGTTTTTT
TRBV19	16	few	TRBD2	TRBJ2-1	CASSITRRGYSNEQFF	TGTGCCAGTAGTATAACGCGGCGGGGGTACTCGAATGAGCAGTTCTTC
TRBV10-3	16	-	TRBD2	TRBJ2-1	CAISEPTSGGNNEQFF	TGTGCCATCAGTGAGCCGACTAGCGGGGGAAACAATGAGCAGTTCTTC
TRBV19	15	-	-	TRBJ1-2	CASSMSRGANYGYTF	TGTGCCAGTAGTATGAGCAGGGGAGCTAACTATGGCTACACCTTC
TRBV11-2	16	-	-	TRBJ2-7	CASSTGQPARWYEQYF	TGTGCCAGCAGCACCGGACAGCCCGCGAGGTGGTACGAGCAGTACTTC
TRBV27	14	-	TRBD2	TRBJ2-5	CASSSAGLAETQYF	TGTGCCAGCAGTTCGGCGGGACTAGCAGAGACCCAGTACTTC
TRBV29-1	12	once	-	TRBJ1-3	CSVVGAGNTIYF	TGCAGCGTGGTTGGGGCCGGAAACACCATATATTTT
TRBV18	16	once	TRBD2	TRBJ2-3	CASSPRLAGASDTQYF	TGTGCCAGCTCACCACGACTAGCGGGGGCCTCGGATACGCAGTATTTT
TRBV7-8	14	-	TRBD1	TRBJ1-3	CASSYRGSGNTIYF	TGTGCCAGCAGCTACAGGGGCTCTGGAAACACCATATATTTT
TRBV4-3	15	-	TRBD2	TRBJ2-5	CASSHRLAGEETQYF	TGCGCCAGCAGCCACCGACTAGCGGGGGAAGAGACCCAGTACTTC
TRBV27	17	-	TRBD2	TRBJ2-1	CASSLRAGTSGYNEQFF	TGTGCCAGCAGTTTGAGGGCTGGGACTAGCGGGTACAATGAGCAGTTCTTC
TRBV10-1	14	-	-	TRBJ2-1	CASSDPGTYNEQFF	TGCGCCAGCAGTGATCCAGGAACCTACAATGAGCAGTTCTTC
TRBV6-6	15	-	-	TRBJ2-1	CASSDFLSSYNEQFF	TGTGCCAGCAGCGACTTCCTTAGCTCCTACAATGAGCAGTTCTTC
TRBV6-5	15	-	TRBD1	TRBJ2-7	CASSYVTQGAYEQYF	TGTGCCAGCAGTTACGTTACGCAGGGGGCCTACGAGCAGTACTTC
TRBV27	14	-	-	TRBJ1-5	CASSLGDGDQPQHF	TGTGCCAGCAGTTTAGGGGACGGAGATCAGCCCCAGCATTTT
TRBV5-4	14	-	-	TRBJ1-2	CASSSVTANYGYTF	TGTGCCAGCAGCTCAGTAACAGCTAACTATGGCTACACCTTC
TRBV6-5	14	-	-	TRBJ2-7	CASSYNRQAYEQYF	TGTGCCAGCAGTTACAACAGACAGGCCTACGAGCAGTACTTC
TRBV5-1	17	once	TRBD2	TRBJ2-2	CASSAGTSGRNTGELFF	TGCGCCAGCAGCGCAGGGACTAGCGGCCGTAACACCGGGGAGCTGTTTTTT
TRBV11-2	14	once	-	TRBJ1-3	CASRGGVSGNTIYF	TGTGCCAGCAGAGGGGGGGTTTCTGGAAACACCATATATTTT
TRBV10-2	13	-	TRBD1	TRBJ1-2	CASSRQGDYGYTF	TGCGCCAGCAGTCGACAGGGCGACTATGGCTACACCTTC
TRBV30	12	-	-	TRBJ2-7	CAWSVRGTEQYF	TGTGCCTGGAGTGTACGCGGAACCGAGCAGTACTTC
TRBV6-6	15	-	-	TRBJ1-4	CASSYSNPETEKLFF	TGTGCCAGCAGTTACTCGAATCCCGAGACTGAAAAACTGTTTTTT
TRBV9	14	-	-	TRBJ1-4	CASSQTATNEKLFF	TGTGCCAGCAGCCAGACAGCAACTAATGAAAAACTGTTTTTT
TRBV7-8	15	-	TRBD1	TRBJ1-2	CASSPRTGGETLHTF	TGTGCCAGCAGCCCCCGGACAGGGGGCGAAACTCTACACACCTTC
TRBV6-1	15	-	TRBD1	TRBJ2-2	CASTLGQVHTGELFF	TGTGCCAGCACCCTAGGACAGGTGCACACCGGGGAGCTGTTTTTT
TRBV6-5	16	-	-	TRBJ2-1	CASSYSIGAGGNEQFF	TGTGCCAGCAGTTACTCGATCGGGGCCGGTGGGAATGAGCAGTTCTTC
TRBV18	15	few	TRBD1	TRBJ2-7	CASSPYRDSTYEQYF	TGTGCCAGCTCACCATACAGGGACAGCACCTACGAGCAGTACTTC
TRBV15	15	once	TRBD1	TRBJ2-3	CATSSRTGGADTQYF	TGTGCCACCAGCAGCAGGACAGGGGGCGCAGATACGCAGTATTTT
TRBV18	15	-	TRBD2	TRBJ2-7	CASSPRAGGTYEQYF	TGTGCCAGCTCACCACGAGCGGGAGGGACCTACGAGCAGTACTTC
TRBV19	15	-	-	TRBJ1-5	CASNEPRGGNQPQHF	TGTGCCAGTAACGAACCCAGGGGCGGCAATCAGCCCCAGCATTTT
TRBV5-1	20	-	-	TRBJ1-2	CASSYGPVLRQDSFDYGYTF	TGCGCCAGCAGCTACGGTCCTGTGCTACGACAGGACTCGTTCGACTATGGCTACACCTTC
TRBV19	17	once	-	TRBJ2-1	CASSPGRGLSSYNEQFF	TGTGCCAGTAGCCCGGGCAGGGGACTGAGCTCCTACAATGAGCAGTTCTTC
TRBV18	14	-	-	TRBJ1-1	CASSPGKQNTEAFF	TGTGCCAGCTCACCAGGGAAACAGAACACTGAAGCTTTCTTT
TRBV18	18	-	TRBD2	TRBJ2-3	CASSPRRTSGGNTDTQYF	TGTGCCAGCTCACCACGCCGGACTAGCGGGGGGAACACAGATACGCAGTATTTT
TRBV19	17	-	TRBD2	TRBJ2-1	CASSRRGVGAGYNEQFF	TGTGCCAGTAGTAGAAGGGGAGTGGGAGCGGGGTACAATGAGCAGTTCTTC